These 21 T cell receptor beta chains share one sample of origin, sequenced in a study of cytomegalovirus exposure and HLA in healthy donors (dated by TCRdb to the late 2010s). Library preparation used the immunoSEQ multiplex PCR assay. A mixture of 60 forward primers for TCR Vbeta segments and 13 reverse primers for TCR Jbeta segments was used in the multiplex PCR. In TCRdb, the immuneACCESS table is reduced to in-frame sequences with V and J assigned. These tables do not hold every clone; where another copy was compared, an unresolved V gene accounts for under half, and the others remain unexplained. This sample is represented by about 140,000 clones; roughly 80% of them were singletons. The ten largest clones take up 4.1% of the sample. Sequenced: PBMCs. The receptors stem from a man aged 35-49 years in good health and CMV-seropositive.

The chain recombines TRBV6-5 with TRBJ1-5; D remains ambiguous. Germline V CDR1 and CDR2: MNHEY, SVGAGI. V was clipped by 7 bases and J by 0 bases, with 13 bases between them. There are 15 residues in the CDR3. CDR3 residues: CASTLKAYSNQPQHF. The CDR3 DNA reads as TGTGCCAGCACTTTAAAAGCTTATAGCAATCAGCCCCAGCATTTT.

This clone was observed a handful of times. The chain links TRBV18 to TRBJ1-6; a possible D gene is TRBD1 (5 bases). V lost 3 bases and J 9 bases, leaving 12 bases between the germline ends. Germline V lookup: CDR1 KGHSH, CDR2 LQKENI. This CDR3 is 14 amino acids long. CDR3 region: CASSPEGQGSPLHF. CDR3 sequence (DNA): TGTGCCAGCTCACCGGAGGGGCAGGGTTCACCCCTCCACTTT. The full variable domain, in which reference TRBV18 and TRBJ1-6 provide the parts outside the CDR3, is NAGVMQNPRHLVRRRGQEARLRCSPMKGHSHVYWYRQLPEEGLKFMVYLQKENIIDESGMPKERFSAEFPKEGPSILRIQQVVRGDSAAYFCASSPEGQGSPLHFGNGTRLTVT.

This chain links TRBV6-7 with TRBJ1-5; no firm D call. TRBV6-7 is an ORF for which the function is uncertain. There are 14 residues in the CDR3. V was trimmed by 6 bases and J by 0 bases, leaving 9 bases between them. The CDR3: CASSLTYSNQPQHF. The CDR3 DNA follows: TGTGCCAGCAGCCTTACTTATAGCAATCAGCCCCAGCATTTT.

The gene calls are TRBV30 and TRBJ1-3; D is unclear. Germline V gives CDR1 GTSNPN, CDR2 SVGIG (reference sequence). The CDR3 runs 13 residues. Trimming removed 3 bases from V and 4 bases from J, with 10 bases in between. The CDR3 DNA reads TGTGCCTGGAGCGCCGTGAGAGGAAACACCATATATTTT. Residues: CAWSAVRGNTIYF.

In DNA, the CDR3 is TGTGCCAGCAGGATGACAGGGGCGGGCTATGGCTACACCTTC. Protein product: CASRMTGAGYGYTF. The chain employs TRBV2 and TRBJ1-2, with TRBD1 identical over 8 bases. The V gene end was trimmed by 6 bases and the J gene end by 4 bases; junction bases not matched to a gene: 7. This CDR3 is 14 amino acids long. Per germline, CDR1 SNHLY and CDR2 FYNNEI.

In its sample, this clone was seen a few times. The chain combines TRBV5-4 with TRBJ1-1; the D is unclear. Germline V lookup: CDR1 SGHNT, CDR2 YYREEE (reference sequence). The CDR3 runs to 13 residues. Trimming cost V 7 bases and J 2 bases, with 12 bases left between them. CDR3 coding DNA: TGTGCCAGCCGCCCTCAGGTCAACACTGAAGCTTTCTTT. Residues: CASRPQVNTEAFF.

The chain has TRBV21-1 and TRBJ2-3; whether TRBD2, the table's D call, matches the DNA was not checked. TRBV21-1 is marked as a pseudogene. The CDR3 is 13 residues long. CDR3 loop: CASLVRGVDTQYF. DNA for the CDR3: TGTGCCAGCCTTGTCCGGGGGGTGGATACGCAGTATTTT.

V gene TRBV7-6 combines with J gene TRBJ1-4; 8 bases match TRBD1. V was pared by 2 bases and J by 8 bases, with 19 bases of the junction left unmatched. The germline V gene encodes CDR1 SGHVS and CDR2 FNYEAQ. This CDR3 is built from 19 residues. CDR3 in DNA: TGTGCCAGCAGCTTACTCGGACAGGGATGGGGGGGACGGGACGAAAAACTGTTTTTT. Amino acid sequence: CASSLLGQGWGGRDEKLFF.

J is TRBJ2-1 and V is TRBV2, with D perhaps TRBD2 (6 bases). Per the germline V gene, CDR1 is SNHLY and CDR2 is FYNNEI. This CDR3 has 14 residues. V was trimmed by 2 bases and J by 9 bases, leaving 14 bases between them. Here the CDR3 reads CASSERGGGGEQFF. DNA for the CDR3: TGTGCCAGCAGTGAACGGGGTGGGGGAGGTGAGCAGTTCTTC.

V gene TRBV19 combines with J gene TRBJ1-5; a weak D match, TRBD1 (5 bases). The V end was cut by 6 bases, the J end by 4 bases, with 19 bases between. Per the germline V gene, CDR1 is LNHDA and CDR2 is SQIVND (reference sequence). The CDR3 runs to 16 residues. CDR3 protein: CASSKTPSGRNQPQHF. DNA of the CDR3: TGTGCCAGTAGCAAGACCCCGTCAGGGAGGAATCAGCCCCAGCATTTT.

The chain uses TRBV29-1 and TRBJ1-1; no definite D call. The germline gives CDR1 SQVTM, CDR2 ANQGSEA. Trimming took off 7 bases at V and 7 bases at J, with 13 bases between the two ends. The CDR3 consists of 11 residues. The CDR3 loop reads CSASRGFEAFF. Here the CDR3 DNA reads TGCAGCGCCAGTAGAGGGTTTGAAGCTTTCTTT.

The genes are TRBV7-9 and TRBJ1-2; D remains unclear. Germline V lookup: CDR1 SEHNR, CDR2 FQNEAQ (reference sequence). Trimming left V 2 bases short and J 6 bases short, with 19 bases between. The CDR3 covers 16 residues. CDR3 nucleotide sequence: TGTGCCAGCAGCTTAATCGGGGATCCCTTAGGCGATGGCTACACCTTC. Protein sequence: CASSLIGDPLGDGYTF.

This clone was observed a single time. The J gene is TRBJ2-3, the V gene TRBV7-9; tentatively, D is TRBD2 (7 bases). Trimming left V 0 bases short and J 3 bases short, with 16 bases between. This CDR3 has 17 amino acids. Looked up from germline, CDR1 is SEHNR and CDR2 is FQNEAQ (reference sequence). The chain's CDR3 is CASSLAWGGLGTDTQYF. In DNA form, the CDR3 reads TGTGCCAGCAGCTTAGCGTGGGGGGGCCTAGGGACAGATACGCAGTATTTT.

The chain carries TRBV5-1 and TRBJ2-3; 13 nucleotides match TRBD2. CDR3 length equals 16 residues. With 0 bases clipped from V and 3 bases from J, the junction kept 1 base outside the gene matches. Germline V gene data show CDR1 as SGHRS and CDR2 as YFSETQ. CDR3 coding DNA: TGCGCCAGCAGCTTGGCGACTAGCGGGAGGACAGATACGCAGTATTTT. This encodes CASSLATSGRTDTQYF.

The V call is TRBV18, the J call TRBJ1-5; D remains ambiguous. V was pared by 3 bases and J by 11 bases, with 20 bases between. The length of the CDR3 is 15 residues. Germline lookup yields CDR1 KGHSH and CDR2 LQKENI. This CDR3 reads CASSPSGGPDSAQHF. The CDR3 DNA reads as TGTGCCAGCTCACCTTCCGGAGGACCTGACTCGGCCCAGCATTTT.

V gene TRBV5-1 combines with J gene TRBJ2-1; D might be TRBD2 (6 bases). The V gene's germline CDR1 is SGHRS and CDR2 YFSETQ. Trimming took 3 bases from V and 0 from J, leaving 10 bases between them. CDR3 size: 15 residues. The CDR3 coding sequence is TGCGCCAGCAGCTATGGGGGAGGCTCCTACAATGAGCAGTTCTTC. This encodes CASSYGGGSYNEQFF.

J is TRBJ2-3 and V is TRBV7-9; TRBD2 matches at 7 bases. V dropped 2 bases and J dropped 1; count of bases not matched to a gene: 0. The CDR3 has 14 residues. Germline CDR1 reads SEHNR; CDR2 reads FQNEAQ (reference sequence). The CDR3 is CASSLSGGTDTQYF. The CDR3 region has the DNA TGTGCCAGCAGCTTAAGCGGGGGCACAGATACGCAGTATTTT.

The chain carries TRBV7-9 and TRBJ2-7; TRBD2 matches 7 bases. The junction had 5 bases not matched to a gene; V was cut back by 6 bases and J by 0 bases. CDR1 is SEHNR and CDR2 is FQNEAQ in the germline V gene (reference sequence). This CDR3 contains 14 residues. This CDR3 reads CASRGSGTSYEQYF. The CDR3 DNA reads as TGTGCCAGCAGGGGCAGCGGGACCTCCTACGAGCAGTACTTC.

The chain recombines TRBV6-4 with TRBJ2-2, with 9 positions matching TRBD1. The CDR3 runs 15 residues. The ends lost 6 bases at V and 4 bases at J; junction bases unmatched: 6. Germline loops: CDR1 MRHNA, CDR2 SNTAGT. This CDR3 is CASSVDRGGTGELFF. CDR3 bases: TGTGCCAGCAGCGTGGACAGGGGCGGCACCGGGGAGCTGTTTTTT.

CDR3 protein: CASSLGGGLASYEQYF. CDR3 in DNA: TGTGCCAGCAGCTTAGGTGGAGGACTAGCGTCCTACGAGCAGTACTTC. The chain carries TRBV11-2 and TRBJ2-7, with 9 bases matching TRBD2. Germline CDR1 reads SGHAT; CDR2 reads FQNNGV. After removal of 1 base from V and 1 base from J, the junction contained 5 bases not matched to a gene. The CDR3 has 16 amino acids.

The sample holds one count of this clone. The V gene is TRBV29-1, the J gene TRBJ2-7, with 10 bases lining up with TRBD1. V shed 5 bases and J 3 bases; nucleotides not matched to a gene: 7. The CDR3 consists of 14 residues. Germline CDR1 is SQVTM and CDR2 is ANQGSEA. CDR3: CSVWTGGSLYEQYF. The CDR3 nucleotides read TGCAGCGTTTGGACAGGGGGTAGTCTCTACGAGCAGTACTTC.